Presented here are 30 T cell receptor beta chains from one specimen sequenced in a study of OX40 agonist ivuxolimab in advanced cancers. TCRdb's copy holds only in-frame clones and misses some; the assay was immunoSEQ multiplex PCR. The table includes some 100,000 clones, 80% to 90% detected once. This specimen was CD4+ or CD8+ T cells sorted from blood, taken in a trial of the OX40 agonist ivuxolimab. These receptors all stem from an adult with an advanced solid tumor such as melanoma, head and neck, liver or kidney cancer.

This clone was picked up one time. The chain uses TRBV7-8 and TRBJ2-3, with D tentatively TRBD1 or TRBD2 (6 bases each). The CDR3 length is 15 residues. Trimming took off 7 bases at V and 2 bases at J, with 16 bases between the two ends. Germline loops: CDR1 SGHVS, CDR2 FQNEAQ. DNA of the CDR3: TGTGCCAGCACCATAGGGGGGCGCCCCACAGATACGCAGTATTTT. Protein sequence: CASTIGGRPTDTQYF.

The chain couples TRBV18 to TRBJ2-2; 10 bases align to TRBD2. After removal of 2 bases from V and 4 bases from J, the junction contained 1 base not matched to a gene. Germline loops: CDR1 KGHSH, CDR2 LQKENI. The CDR3 is 15 residues long. CDR3 sequence (DNA): TGTGCCAGCTCACCAGGACTAGCGGCCACCGGGGAGCTGTTTTTT. Its protein is CASSPGLAATGELFF. Complete variable domain (other parts from reference TRBV18 and TRBJ2-2): NAGVMQNPRHLVRRRGQEARLRCSPMKGHSHVYWYRQLPEEGLKFMVYLQKENIIDESGMPKERFSAEFPKEGPSILRIQQVVRGDSAAYFCASSPGLAATGELFFGEGSRLTVL.

In regard to this clone: The junction departs from germline at one end; a sequencing error may be responsible. The chain carries TRBV5-4 and TRBJ2-1, with 7 bases identical to TRBD1. The CDR3 is made up of 14 amino acids. Germline CDR1 and CDR2: SGHNT and YYREEE (reference sequence). CDR3 amino acids: CASRLDRSRDEQFF. The CDR3 nucleotides are TGTGCCAGCAGGTTGGACAGGTCGCGGGATGAGCAGTTCTTC.

The J gene is TRBJ2-7, the V gene TRBV28, with 7 bases fitting TRBD2. V lost 6 bases and J lost 1; bases outside the gene matches: 6. The CDR3 spans 14 residues. In germline, CDR1 is MDHEN, CDR2 SYDVKM. This CDR3 reads CASSRPGGSYEQYF. In DNA form, the CDR3 reads TGTGCCAGCAGCCGCCCGGGGGGTTCCTACGAGCAGTACTTC.

V gene TRBV10-3 combines with J gene TRBJ2-5, with 8 bases lining up with TRBD1. The CDR3 consists of 15 residues. J lost 1 base, V lost 5 bases, and 6 bases had no gene match. The germline gives CDR1 ENHRY, CDR2 SYGVKD. The CDR3 region is CAISSTGELQETQYF. The CDR3 DNA reads as TGTGCCATCAGTTCGACAGGGGAGCTCCAAGAGACCCAGTACTTC.

The chain couples TRBV29-1 to TRBJ2-1; TRBD1 is a possible D gene (6 bases). Germline V gene lookup returns CDR1 SQVTM and CDR2 ANQGSEA. The CDR3 is 16 residues long. V gave up 2 bases and J gave up 1 base, with 15 bases separating them. CDR3 region: CSVEIGAGDSYNEQFF. The CDR3, as DNA: TGCAGCGTTGAAATTGGGGCAGGGGATTCCTACAATGAGCAGTTCTTC.

J is TRBJ1-2 and V is TRBV28; D is possibly TRBD1 (6 bases). Deletions cut 5 bases from V and 7 bases from J, with 11 bases between. Germline CDR1 is MDHEN and CDR2 is SYDVKM. The CDR3 totals 12 residues. The CDR3 protein is CASSRGSIGYTF. CDR3 nucleotide sequence: TGTGCCAGCAGTAGGGGGAGCATTGGCTACACCTTC.

The genes are TRBV6-6 and TRBJ1-5, with a weak D call TRBD1 (6 bases). CDR1 and CDR2 from the germline V gene are MNHNY and SVGAGI (reference sequence). The CDR3 consists of 16 residues. Between the trimmed V and J ends, which lost 5 bases and 4 bases, there was a span of 18 bases. The CDR3 spells CASSAQQGYSNQPQHF. For the CDR3, the DNA is TGTGCCAGCAGTGCCCAACAGGGTTACTCAAATCAGCCCCAGCATTTT.

The rearrangement uses TRBV14 and TRBJ2-7, with 8 positions matching TRBD1. Unmatched junction bases numbered 3, after V lost 4 bases and J lost 4 bases. Germline values: CDR1 SGHDN, CDR2 FVKESK. The CDR3 loop spans 13 amino acids. As DNA, the CDR3 is TGTGCCAGCAGCCCGGACAGGGTATACGAGCAGTACTTC. It is translated as CASSPDRVYEQYF.

The CDR3 nucleotides read TGTGCCAGCAGTAAGCGGGGGGGCGAAGAGACCCAGTACTTC. Protein product: CASSKRGGEETQYF. V gene TRBV28 combines with J gene TRBJ2-5, with TRBD2 identical over 10 bases. This CDR3 has 14 residues. V was clipped by 5 bases and J by 3 bases; unmatched bases: 3. The germline V gene has CDR1 MDHEN and CDR2 SYDVKM.

This chain connects TRBV5-6 to TRBJ2-5; no clear D gene. V lost 1 base to trimming and J lost 4 bases, with 8 bases between them. Germline V gene sequence: CDR1 SGHDT, CDR2 YYEEEE. The CDR3 runs to 13 residues. CDR3 sequence (DNA): TGTGCCAGCAGCTTGATCGTGGTAGAGACCCAGTACTTC. Amino acids: CASSLIVVETQYF.

In this sample, this clone turned up once. The CDR3 region is CASSLGESPLHF. For the CDR3, the DNA is TGTGCCAGCAGCTTAGGGGAATCACCCCTCCACTTT. This chain connects TRBV5-4 to TRBJ1-6; D is possibly TRBD1 (5 bases). Looked up from germline, CDR1 is SGHNT and CDR2 is YYREEE (reference sequence). V lost 2 bases to trimming and J lost 10 bases, with 7 bases between them. This CDR3 has 12 residues. The whole variable domain, filled in from reference TRBV5-4 and TRBJ1-6, reads ETGVTQSPTHLIKTRGQQVTLRCSSQSGHNTVSWYQQALGQGPQFIFQYYREEENGRGNFPPRFSGLQFPNYSSELNVNALELDDSALYLCASSLGESPLHFGNGTRLTVT.

The rearrangement joins TRBV7-2 to TRBJ1-2; D is unclear. V lost 3 bases to trimming and J lost 6 bases, with 5 bases between them. This CDR3 has 11 residues. Germline CDR1 reads SGHTA; CDR2 reads FQGNSA. CDR3 nucleotide sequence: TGTGCCAGCAGCTTCTTCGATGGCTACACCTTC. It codes for CASSFFDGYTF.

The chain employs TRBV27 and TRBJ1-2, with D unresolved. Germline V gene sequence: CDR1 MNHEY, CDR2 SMNVEV (reference sequence). V dropped 6 bases and J dropped 5 bases, with 7 bases sitting between them. The CDR3 is made up of 11 amino acids. CDR3 residues: CASSPGYGYTF. The CDR3 region has the DNA TGTGCCAGCAGCCCCGGGTATGGCTACACCTTC.

The chain carries TRBV2 and TRBJ2-7; D is uncertain. The V end lost 4 bases, the J end lost 4 bases, and 11 bases lay between the germline ends. CDR1 and CDR2 (germline): SNHLY, FYNNEI. This CDR3 comprises 13 residues. The CDR3, as DNA: TGTGCCAGCAGTGCGTCGACGGTGTACGAGCAGTACGTC. Protein: CASSASTVYEQYV.

The genes are TRBV27 and TRBJ2-7, with D possibly being TRBD2 (6 bases). This CDR3 contains 14 residues. Trimming took 3 bases from V and 4 from J, leaving 13 bases between them. Germline V CDR1 and CDR2: MNHEY, SMNVEV (reference sequence). CDR3 loop: CASSLIPAGYEQYF. The DNA of the CDR3 is TGTGCCAGCAGTTTGATTCCCGCGGGGTACGAGCAGTACTTC.

This chain uses TRBV19 with TRBJ2-1; TRBD1 aligns across 8 bases. Germline CDR1 is LNHDA and CDR2 is SQIVND (reference sequence). J gave up 5 bases and V 4 bases, and 10 bases lay outside the gene matches. The CDR3 has 16 residues. CDR3 nucleotide sequence: TGTGCCAGTAGTAACCCGGAGACAGGGGTAAACAATGAGCAGTTCTTC. It specifies CASSNPETGVNNEQFF.

The CDR3, as DNA: TGTGCCAGCGCAGGACTCTCCGCGACTAATGAAAAACTGTTTTTT. This codes for CASAGLSATNEKLFF. The J gene is TRBJ1-4, the V gene TRBV27; no clear D. There are 15 residues in the CDR3. CDR1 and CDR2 (germline): MNHEY, SMNVEV (reference sequence). V was pared by 8 bases and J by 2 bases, with 15 bases between.

This clone was seen just once. V is TRBV6-6 and J is TRBJ1-1; TRBD1 agrees at 7 bases. Per the germline V gene, CDR1 is MNHNY and CDR2 is SVGAGI (reference sequence). V gave up 6 bases and J gave up 4 bases; unmatched junction bases: 11. The CDR3 covers 15 residues. The CDR3 loop is CASRELTGRGTEAFF. Written as DNA, the CDR3 is TGTGCCAGCAGGGAGTTGACAGGGAGGGGCACTGAAGCTTTCTTT.

The chain has TRBV9 and TRBJ2-7, with D perhaps matching TRBD1 (7 bases). The CDR3 covers 15 residues. The V end was cut by 3 bases, the J end by 3 bases, with 16 bases between. The germline V gene has CDR1 SGDLS and CDR2 YYNGEE. The CDR3 DNA reads TGTGCCAGCAGCGCGAGGGGGGACAGCCACTACGAGCAGTACTTC. Translating it yields CASSARGDSHYEQYF.

This chain joins TRBV5-6 and TRBJ1-6; tentative D call: TRBD1 (5 bases). With 3 bases removed from V and 4 bases from J, the gap between germline ends came to 11 bases. The germline gives CDR1 SGHDT, CDR2 YYEEEE. CDR3 size: 15 residues. CDR3 DNA: TGTGCCAGCAGCTCACGACAGTCATATAATTCACCCCTCCACTTT. Protein: CASSSRQSYNSPLHF.

The V and J genes are TRBV9 and TRBJ1-2; TRBD1 aligns across 9 bases. This CDR3 region has 14 residues. The junction had 5 bases not matched to a gene; V was cut back by 4 bases and J by 4 bases. Germline CDR1 is SGDLS and CDR2 is YYNGEE. CDR3: CASSYRDRAYGYTF. The CDR3 region has the DNA TGTGCCAGCAGCTACCGGGACAGGGCCTATGGCTACACCTTC.

This chain joins TRBV6-6 and TRBJ1-5, with TRBD1 matching 10 bases. Losses at the gene ends were 2 bases for V and 6 bases for J; bases not matched to a gene: 1. CDR3 size: 14 residues. Germline-derived CDR1 and CDR2 are MNHNY and SVGAGI (reference sequence). The DNA for the CDR3 is TGTGCCAGCAGTTACGGGACAGGGGTTCAGCCCCAGCATTTT. It translates to CASSYGTGVQPQHF.

This rearrangement joins TRBV21-1 to TRBJ1-2; TRBD1, the table's D call, was not compared with the DNA. TRBV21-1 is termed a pseudogene. The CDR3 loop spans 14 amino acids. The CDR3 spells CASSSGTGANGYTF. CDR3 in DNA: TGTGCCAGCAGCAGCGGGACAGGGGCAAATGGCTACACCTTC.

The rearrangement links TRBV6-5 to TRBJ2-1; a possible D gene is TRBD2 (7 bases). CDR3 length: 13 amino acids. V was shortened by 7 bases and J by 12 bases, with 19 bases between the two germline ends. The germline V gene has CDR1 MNHEY and CDR2 SVGAGI. The CDR3 region has the DNA TGTGCCAGCACCAAGGGGGGGGAACTAGGGCAGTTCTTC. Translated: CASTKGGELGQFF.

DNA of the CDR3: TGCAGCGCTACGGACACCGGGCGGAACACTGAAGCTTTCTTT. It translates to CSATDTGRNTEAFF. The chain uses TRBV29-1 and TRBJ1-1; D possibly corresponds to TRBD1 (5 bases). CDR3 length equals 14 residues. Germline V gives CDR1 SQVTM, CDR2 ANQGSEA. V shed 7 bases and J shed 1 base, with 16 bases lying between them.

V and J are TRBV28 and TRBJ2-3; the D gene is possibly TRBD2 (5 bases). This CDR3 comprises 15 residues. Germline-derived CDR1 and CDR2 are MDHEN and SYDVKM. Trimming took 6 bases from V and 6 from J, leaving 19 bases between them. The CDR3 bases are TGTGCCAGCAGATCCATAAAACGGGATTTCGATACGCAGTATTTT. Encoded protein: CASRSIKRDFDTQYF.

The chain is built from TRBV9 and TRBJ2-1, with D uncertain. V lost 0 bases to trimming and J lost 6 bases, with 7 bases between them. This CDR3 comprises 13 residues. CDR1 and CDR2 from the germline V gene are SGDLS and YYNGEE. For the CDR3, the DNA is TGTGCCAGCAGCGTAGGATCGCTCAATGAGCAGTTCTTC. Amino acid sequence: CASSVGSLNEQFF.

V is TRBV6-5 and J is TRBJ2-3, with unresolved D. The germline CDR1 and CDR2 sequences are MNHEY and SVGAGI. The germline V and J ends were trimmed by 5 bases and 5 bases, with 5 bases remaining between them. The CDR3 is made up of 11 amino acids. CDR3 protein: CASSPIDTQYF. DNA for the CDR3: TGTGCCAGCAGTCCAATAGATACGCAGTATTTT.

V and J are TRBV29-1 and TRBJ1-5; D is unresolved. Trimming removed 2 bases from V and 7 bases from J, with 12 bases in between. The CDR3 extends over 13 amino acids. Germline assignment: CDR1 SQVTM and CDR2 ANQGSEA. In DNA, the CDR3 is TGCAGCGTTGAACTCGGGCACGGGCAGCCCCAGCATTTT. Encoded protein: CSVELGHGQPQHF.